This is a list of T cell receptor beta chains from one sample in a study of CD8+ T cells in alopecia areata. Method: immunoSEQ multiplex PCR; TCRdb's copy keeps in-frame clones and lacks some. Here the sample spans 150,000 or so clones, 50% to 60% being singletons. The sample consisted of CD4+ T cells sorted from blood. Every receptor here comes from a human donor in good health. Each CDR3 is given with its conserved first and last residue. The D gene is left open where the match is weak. The size field is filled for only some rows; it gives once, few, many or a size class.

d_gene: TRBD2; v_gene: TRBV28; abundance: NA; len: 20; j_gene: TRBJ2-7; CDR3aa: CASTAGRLGTSGGNSYEQYF; CDR3nt: TGTGCCAGCACGGCGGGCAGGCTGGGGACTAGCGGGGGGAACTCCTACGAGCAGTACTTC
d_gene: NA; v_gene: TRBV2; abundance: NA; len: 13; j_gene: TRBJ2-7; CDR3aa: CASRDTLSYEQYF; CDR3nt: TGTGCCAGCCGGGACACACTCTCCTACGAGCAGTACTTC
d_gene: NA; v_gene: TRBV7-3; abundance: few; len: 15; j_gene: TRBJ2-2; CDR3aa: CASSPGGANTGELFF; CDR3nt: TGTGCCAGCAGCCCCGGAGGCGCGAACACCGGGGAGCTGTTTTTT
d_gene: NA; v_gene: TRBV29-1; abundance: NA; len: 13; j_gene: TRBJ2-1; CDR3aa: CSVCKDSRNEQFF; CDR3nt: TGCAGCGTTTGTAAGGACTCGCGCAATGAGCAGTTCTTC
d_gene: NA; v_gene: TRBV5-1; abundance: NA; len: 13; j_gene: TRBJ1-2; CDR3aa: CASSTTGQNGYTF; CDR3nt: TGCGCCAGCAGCACTACAGGGCAGAATGGCTACACCTTC
d_gene: NA; v_gene: TRBV10-2; abundance: NA; len: 12; j_gene: TRBJ2-3; CDR3aa: CASTSSTDTQYF; CDR3nt: TGCGCCAGCACGAGTTCCACAGATACGCAGTATTTT
d_gene: NA; v_gene: TRBV7-9; abundance: few; len: 13; j_gene: TRBJ2-5; CDR3aa: CASKAGTEETQYF; CDR3nt: TGTGCCAGCAAGGCCGGGACTGAAGAGACCCAGTACTTC
d_gene: TRBD1; v_gene: TRBV4-2; abundance: once; len: 15; j_gene: TRBJ1-5; CDR3aa: CASSQDGTDNQPQHF; CDR3nt: TGTGCCAGCAGCCAAGACGGGACAGATAATCAGCCCCAGCATTTT
d_gene: NA; v_gene: TRBV29-1; abundance: few; len: 13; j_gene: TRBJ1-1; CDR3aa: CSLQRGGNTEAFF; CDR3nt: TGCAGCCTCCAAAGGGGGGGGAACACTGAAGCTTTCTTT
d_gene: NA; v_gene: TRBV5-4; abundance: NA; len: 12; j_gene: TRBJ2-5; CDR3aa: CASSSDRQSQYF; CDR3nt: TGTGCCAGCAGCTCCGACCGACAGTCCCAGTACTTC
d_gene: NA; v_gene: TRBV4-1; abundance: few; len: 13; j_gene: TRBJ2-7; CDR3aa: CASSQDYSREQYF; CDR3nt: TGCGCCAGCAGCCAAGATTATTCCCGGGAGCAGTACTTC
d_gene: NA; v_gene: TRBV25-1; abundance: once; len: 15; j_gene: TRBJ2-5; CDR3aa: CASSRLDSPLQTQYF; CDR3nt: TGTGCCAGCAGTAGACTGGACAGCCCGTTACAGACCCAGTACTTC
d_gene: TRBD1; v_gene: TRBV7-2; abundance: many; len: 14; j_gene: TRBJ2-1; CDR3aa: CASSWDNRGNEQFF; CDR3nt: TGTGCCAGCAGCTGGGATAACAGGGGCAATGAGCAGTTCTTC
d_gene: TRBD2; v_gene: TRBV6-5; abundance: NA; len: 15; j_gene: TRBJ2-3; CDR3aa: CASSRLAASTDTQYF; CDR3nt: TGTGCCAGCAGTAGACTAGCGGCTAGCACAGATACGCAGTATTTT
d_gene: NA; v_gene: TRBV5-6; abundance: NA; len: 15; j_gene: TRBJ2-1; CDR3aa: CASSLGGSYYNEQFF; CDR3nt: TGTGCCAGCAGCTTAGGGGGAAGTTACTACAATGAGCAGTTCTTC
d_gene: NA; v_gene: TRBV11-2; abundance: NA; len: 14; j_gene: TRBJ2-6; CDR3aa: CASSPASGANVLTF; CDR3nt: TGTGCCAGCAGCCCGGCGTCGGGGGCCAACGTCCTGACTTTC
d_gene: NA; v_gene: TRBV5-1; abundance: NA; len: 15; j_gene: TRBJ2-5; CDR3aa: CASSLELLAQETQYF; CDR3nt: TGCGCCAGCAGCTTGGAGCTGCTAGCCCAAGAGACCCAGTACTTC
d_gene: NA; v_gene: TRBV6-5; abundance: NA; len: 12; j_gene: TRBJ2-4; CDR3aa: CASSSDVNIQYF; CDR3nt: TGTGCCAGCAGTTCGGACGTAAACATTCAGTACTTC
d_gene: TRBD1; v_gene: TRBV30; abundance: NA; len: 15; j_gene: TRBJ1-5; CDR3aa: CAWSFGQGRNQPQHF; CDR3nt: TGTGCCTGGAGTTTCGGACAGGGAAGAAATCAGCCCCAGCATTTT
d_gene: NA; v_gene: TRBV5-6; abundance: NA; len: 14; j_gene: TRBJ2-7; CDR3aa: CASSLFGSTYEQYF; CDR3nt: TGTGCCAGCAGCTTGTTTGGCAGCACCTACGAGCAGTACTTC
d_gene: NA; v_gene: TRBV27; abundance: NA; len: 14; j_gene: TRBJ2-4; CDR3aa: CASSSQGAKNIQYF; CDR3nt: TGTGCCAGCAGTTCCCAGGGAGCCAAAAACATTCAGTACTTC
d_gene: NA; v_gene: TRBV6-6; abundance: NA; len: 11; j_gene: TRBJ1-2; CDR3aa: CASSGDYGYTF; CDR3nt: TGTGCCAGCTCCGGGGACTATGGCTACACCTTC
d_gene: TRBD2; v_gene: TRBV30; abundance: NA; len: 14; j_gene: TRBJ2-1; CDR3aa: CAWSVGSGNAEQFF; CDR3nt: TGTGCCTGGAGTGTTGGTAGCGGGAACGCTGAGCAGTTCTTC
d_gene: NA; v_gene: TRBV6-6; abundance: many; len: 10; j_gene: TRBJ2-7; CDR3aa: CASSRNEQYF; CDR3nt: TGTGCCAGCAGCAGGAACGAGCAGTACTTC
d_gene: TRBD1; v_gene: TRBV29-1; abundance: NA; len: 13; j_gene: TRBJ2-7; CDR3aa: CSVEGTGGYEQYF; CDR3nt: TGCAGCGTTGAAGGAACAGGGGGCTACGAGCAGTACTTC
d_gene: NA; v_gene: TRBV29-1; abundance: few; len: 13; j_gene: TRBJ2-1; CDR3aa: CSVTTGTINEQFF; CDR3nt: TGCAGCGTCACTACCGGGACAATCAATGAGCAGTTCTTC
d_gene: NA; v_gene: TRBV2; abundance: many; len: 15; j_gene: TRBJ2-7; CDR3aa: CASSESRGRPYEQYF; CDR3nt: TGTGCCAGCAGTGAAAGCCGGGGGCGGCCGTACGAGCAGTACTTC
d_gene: NA; v_gene: TRBV29-1; abundance: NA; len: 12; j_gene: TRBJ2-3; CDR3aa: CSARPMADTQYF; CDR3nt: TGCAGCGCCCGTCCTATGGCAGATACGCAGTATTTT
d_gene: NA; v_gene: TRBV7-6; abundance: NA; len: 15; j_gene: TRBJ2-5; CDR3aa: CASSYMIGSKETQYF; CDR3nt: TGTGCCAGCAGCTACATGATCGGGAGTAAGGAGACCCAGTACTTC
d_gene: NA; v_gene: TRBV29-1; abundance: NA; len: 14; j_gene: TRBJ1-1; CDR3aa: CSVVTGTKNTEAFF; CDR3nt: TGCAGCGTAGTAACCGGGACGAAGAACACTGAAGCTTTCTTT
d_gene: NA; v_gene: TRBV11-2; abundance: NA; len: 12; j_gene: TRBJ2-5; CDR3aa: CASKGGAETQYF; CDR3nt: TGTGCCAGCAAGGGGGGCGCGGAGACCCAGTACTTC
d_gene: NA; v_gene: TRBV10-3; abundance: NA; len: 13; j_gene: TRBJ2-1; CDR3aa: CAISESPRGEQFF; CDR3nt: TGTGCCATCAGTGAGTCCCCCCGAGGTGAGCAGTTCTTC
d_gene: TRBD1; v_gene: TRBV4-1; abundance: NA; len: 16; j_gene: TRBJ2-1; CDR3aa: CASSRPGTDKYNEQFF; CDR3nt: TGCGCCAGCAGCCGACCCGGGACAGACAAATACAATGAGCAGTTCTTC
d_gene: NA; v_gene: TRBV29-1; abundance: NA; len: 13; j_gene: TRBJ2-2; CDR3aa: CSALRENTGELFF; CDR3nt: TGCAGCGCGCTACGGGAAAACACCGGGGAGCTGTTTTTT
d_gene: TRBD1; v_gene: TRBV6-4; abundance: NA; len: 13; j_gene: TRBJ1-1; CDR3aa: CASRDRQNTEAFF; CDR3nt: TGTGCCAGCAGGGACAGGCAGAACACTGAAGCTTTCTTT
d_gene: TRBD2; v_gene: TRBV29-1; abundance: few; len: 18; j_gene: TRBJ2-3; CDR3aa: CSVEGGLAGGGGTDTQYF; CDR3nt: TGCAGCGTTGAAGGGGGACTAGCGGGAGGCGGGGGCACAGATACGCAGTATTTT
d_gene: TRBD1; v_gene: TRBV9; abundance: few; len: 14; j_gene: TRBJ2-3; CDR3aa: CASSARDRADTQYF; CDR3nt: TGTGCCAGCAGCGCCCGGGACAGGGCAGATACGCAGTATTTT
d_gene: NA; v_gene: TRBV23-1; abundance: NA; len: 16; j_gene: TRBJ1-2; CDR3aa: CASSQPGHSPNYGYTF; CDR3nt: TGCGCCAGCAGTCAACCGGGACACTCTCCGAACTATGGCTACACCTTC
d_gene: NA; v_gene: TRBV6-1; abundance: NA; len: 14; j_gene: TRBJ1-1; CDR3aa: CASSLGEVGTEAFF; CDR3nt: TGTGCCAGCAGCTTGGGGGAGGTGGGCACTGAAGCTTTCTTT
d_gene: NA; v_gene: TRBV6-1; abundance: NA; len: 12; j_gene: TRBJ1-5; CDR3aa: CASSEVIQPQHF; CDR3nt: TGTGCCAGCAGTGAAGTTATTCAGCCCCAGCATTTT
d_gene: TRBD1; v_gene: TRBV10-3; abundance: NA; len: 12; j_gene: TRBJ2-1; CDR3aa: CATGQGADEQFF; CDR3nt: TGTGCCACCGGACAGGGGGCCGATGAGCAGTTCTTC
d_gene: NA; v_gene: TRBV23-1; abundance: NA; len: 13; j_gene: TRBJ2-7; CDR3aa: CASSQVRAGEQYF; CDR3nt: TGCGCCAGCAGTCAAGTGAGGGCGGGAGAGCAGTACTTC